These T cell receptor beta chains were read from a single sample in a study of PD-1 blockade in classical Hodgkin lymphoma. TCRdb keeps only in-frame clones here, not all; method: immunoSEQ multiplex PCR. The sample includes more than 15,000 clones, around 83% of them seen just once. Sequencing used CD4+ T cells from blood. These receptor sequences come from a human donor with classical Hodgkin lymphoma. Both conserved end residues are part of each CDR3. The D gene is left open where the match is weak. Part of the rows lack a size; the others show once, few, many or a class for expanded clones.

j_call | d_call | cdr3_length | clone_size | v_call | cdr3_nt | cdr3_aa
TRBJ1-6 | - | 18 | - | TRBV27 | TGTGCCAGCAGTTCCTATACCGGGGCCAGAACCAAAAATTCACCCCTCCACTTT | CASSSYTGARTKNSPLHF
TRBJ2-7 | - | 14 | - | TRBV2 | TGTGCCAGCAGTGGGACAGACTACTCCTACGAGCAGTACTTC | CASSGTDYSYEQYF
TRBJ1-1 | - | 15 | - | TRBV18 | TGTGCCAGCTCACCCCAAGGGGTCACGAACACTGAAGCTTTCTTT | CASSPQGVTNTEAFF
TRBJ1-5 | - | 15 | few | TRBV19 | TGTGCCAGTAGCCCCCGAGTGGGCCGCGATCAGCCCCAGCATTTT | CASSPRVGRDQPQHF
TRBJ2-7 | TRBD2 | 14 | - | TRBV10-3 | TGTGCCATCCAAACCGGGGGGGCCGCTTACGAGCAGTACTTC | CAIQTGGAAYEQYF
TRBJ1-1 | TRBD1 | 14 | - | TRBV11-2 | TGTGCCAGCAGTCGACAGGGTGGGAACACTGAAGCTTTCTTT | CASSRQGGNTEAFF
TRBJ2-7 | TRBD2 | 14 | once | TRBV27 | TGTGCCAGCAGTTTTCGGGAGGGTTCCTACGAGCAGTACTTC | CASSFREGSYEQYF
TRBJ2-5 | TRBD1 | 14 | - | TRBV6-1 | TGTGCCAGCAACCCGACAGGGGGAGGGGAGACCCAGTACTTC | CASNPTGGGETQYF
TRBJ2-2 | - | 13 | - | TRBV2 | TGTGCCAGCAAGCAGAGTTCCACCGGGGAGCTGTTTTTT | CASKQSSTGELFF
TRBJ1-5 | - | 15 | - | TRBV5-6 | TGTGCCAGCAGCTTCGGGGCCGTTAGCAATCAGCCCCAGCATTTT | CASSFGAVSNQPQHF
TRBJ2-3 | - | 14 | - | TRBV11-3 | TGTGCCAGCAGCTTAGACCCCGTATCGGATACGCAGTATTTT | CASSLDPVSDTQYF
TRBJ2-3 | TRBD2 | 15 | - | TRBV11-2 | TGTGCCAGCAGCTCTCTAGCGGGAGGGGCGGATACGCAGTATTTT | CASSSLAGGADTQYF
TRBJ1-1 | - | 13 | - | TRBV18 | TGTGCCAGCTCACCACCGGTGAACACTGAAGCTTTCTTT | CASSPPVNTEAFF
TRBJ1-4 | - | 16 | - | TRBV11-2 | TGTGCCAGCAGCCCCCTACAGGGAGAGACTAATGAAAAACTGTTTTTT | CASSPLQGETNEKLFF
TRBJ2-3 | TRBD2 | 14 | - | TRBV28 | TGTGCCAGCAGTGTAGCGGGAGAGGTAGATACGCAGTATTTT | CASSVAGEVDTQYF
TRBJ2-2 | TRBD2 | 12 | few | TRBV19 | TGTTGTAGCGGGAGGGCCGACGGGGAGCTGTTTTTT | CCSGRADGELFF
TRBJ2-1 | - | 14 | once | TRBV28 | TGTGCCAGCAGTCCGGAGTTCGGAGGTAGCGAGCAGTTCTTC | CASSPEFGGSEQFF
TRBJ1-1 | TRBD1 | 13 | - | TRBV29-1 | TGCAGCGTTGGTCAGGGGGTAGCGACTGAAGCTTTCTTT | CSVGQGVATEAFF
TRBJ2-5 | TRBD2 | 16 | once | TRBV10-1 | TGCGCCAGCAGTGGGCCGGGACTAGCGGGAGTAGAGACCCAGTACTTC | CASSGPGLAGVETQYF
TRBJ2-7 | TRBD2 | 14 | - | TRBV28 | TGTGCCAGCACCATAGCGGGAAGCTCCTACGAGCAGTACTTC | CASTIAGSSYEQYF
TRBJ2-1 | TRBD1 | 15 | few | TRBV5-1 | TGCGCCAGCAGCTTGAGACGGACAGGGATCGATGAGCAGTTCTTC | CASSLRRTGIDEQFF
TRBJ1-2 | TRBD1 | 11 | - | TRBV6-5 | TGTGCTGGACAGGGGGCCTCTAGCTACACCTTC | CAGQGASSYTF
TRBJ2-7 | - | 14 | - | TRBV11-2 | TGTGCCAGCAGCGTCCTGACAGGAACCTACGAGCAGTACTTC | CASSVLTGTYEQYF
TRBJ2-7 | - | 16 | - | TRBV19 | TGTGCCAGTAGTACCCCGAGAGGGGCTTCCTTTTACGAGCAGTACTTC | CASSTPRGASFYEQYF
TRBJ2-7 | TRBD2 | 14 | - | TRBV5-6 | TGTGCCAGCAGCTTTGTTCGGGGGGACTACGAGCAGTACTTC | CASSFVRGDYEQYF
TRBJ1-2 | - | 13 | - | TRBV9 | TGTGCCAGCAGCCCGGTGGGGAACTATGGCTACACCTTC | CASSPVGNYGYTF
TRBJ1-5 | TRBD1 | 13 | - | TRBV28 | TGTGCCAGCAGAGGGACAGGGAATCAGCCCCAGCATTTT | CASRGTGNQPQHF
TRBJ2-3 | - | 15 | - | TRBV5-1 | TGCGCCAGCAGCGGGGAGGCCTTCCCCACAGATACGCAGTATTTT | CASSGEAFPTDTQYF
TRBJ1-5 | TRBD1 | 18 | - | TRBV6-1 | TGTGCCAGCAGTGACGCTTACAGGGGAACCAATTTCAATCAGCCCCAGCATTTT | CASSDAYRGTNFNQPQHF